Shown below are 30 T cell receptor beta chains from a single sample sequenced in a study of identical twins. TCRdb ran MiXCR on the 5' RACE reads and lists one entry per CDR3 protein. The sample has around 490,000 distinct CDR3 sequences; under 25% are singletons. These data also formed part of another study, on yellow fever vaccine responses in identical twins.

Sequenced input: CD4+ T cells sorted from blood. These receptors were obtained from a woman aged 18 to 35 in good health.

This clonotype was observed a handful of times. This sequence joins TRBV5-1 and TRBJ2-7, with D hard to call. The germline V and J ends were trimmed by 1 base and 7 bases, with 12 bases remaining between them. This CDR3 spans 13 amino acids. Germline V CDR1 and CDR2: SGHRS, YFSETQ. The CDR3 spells CASSLSPGYEQYF. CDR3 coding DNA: TGCGCCAGCAGCTTGTCCCCGGGTTATGAGCAGTACTTC.

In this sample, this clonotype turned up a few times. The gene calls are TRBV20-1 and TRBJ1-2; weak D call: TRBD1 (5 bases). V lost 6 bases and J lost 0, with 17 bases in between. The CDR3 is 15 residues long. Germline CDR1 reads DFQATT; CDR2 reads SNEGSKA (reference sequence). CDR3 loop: CSAQGAEGANYGYTF. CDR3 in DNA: TGCAGTGCCCAAGGGGCAGAAGGCGCTAACTATGGCTACACCTTC.

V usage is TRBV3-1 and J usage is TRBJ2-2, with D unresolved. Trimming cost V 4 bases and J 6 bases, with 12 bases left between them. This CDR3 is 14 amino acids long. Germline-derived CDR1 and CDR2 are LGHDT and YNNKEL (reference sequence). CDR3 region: CASSPDRIPGELFF. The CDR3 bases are TGTGCCAGCAGCCCCGATAGGATTCCCGGGGAGCTGTTTTTT.

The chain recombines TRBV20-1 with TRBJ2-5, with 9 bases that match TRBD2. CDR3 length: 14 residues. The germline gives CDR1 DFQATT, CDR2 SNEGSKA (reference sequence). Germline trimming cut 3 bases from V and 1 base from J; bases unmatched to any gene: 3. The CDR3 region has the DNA TGCAGTGCTAGGAAGCGGGGGGCCCAAGAGACCCAGTACTTC. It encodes CSARKRGAQETQYF.

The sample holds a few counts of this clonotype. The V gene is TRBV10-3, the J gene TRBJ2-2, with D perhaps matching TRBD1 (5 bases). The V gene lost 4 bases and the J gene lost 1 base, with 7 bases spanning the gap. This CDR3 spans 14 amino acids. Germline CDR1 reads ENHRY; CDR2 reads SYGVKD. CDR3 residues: CAISADRNTGELFF. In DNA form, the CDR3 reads TGTGCCATCAGTGCCGACAGGAACACCGGGGAGCTGTTTTTT.

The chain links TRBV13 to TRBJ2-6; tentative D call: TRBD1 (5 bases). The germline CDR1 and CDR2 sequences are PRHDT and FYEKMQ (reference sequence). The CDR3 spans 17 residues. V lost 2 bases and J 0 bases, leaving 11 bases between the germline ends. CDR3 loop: CASSLMGPLSGANVLTF. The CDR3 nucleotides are TGTGCCAGCAGCTTAATGGGGCCCCTCTCTGGGGCCAACGTCCTGACTTTC.

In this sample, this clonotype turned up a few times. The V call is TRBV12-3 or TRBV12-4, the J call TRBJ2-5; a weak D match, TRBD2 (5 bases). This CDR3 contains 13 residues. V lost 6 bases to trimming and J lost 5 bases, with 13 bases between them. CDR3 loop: CASSQRAFETQYF. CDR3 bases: TGTGCCAGCAGCCAGAGGGCTTTTGAGACCCAGTACTTC.

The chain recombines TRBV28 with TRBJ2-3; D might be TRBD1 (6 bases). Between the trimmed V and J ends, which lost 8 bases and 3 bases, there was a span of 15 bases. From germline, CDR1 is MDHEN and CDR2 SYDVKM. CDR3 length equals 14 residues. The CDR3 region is CASGGLGSTDTQYF. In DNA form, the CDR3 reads TGTGCCAGCGGGGGCCTAGGGAGTACAGATACGCAGTATTTT.

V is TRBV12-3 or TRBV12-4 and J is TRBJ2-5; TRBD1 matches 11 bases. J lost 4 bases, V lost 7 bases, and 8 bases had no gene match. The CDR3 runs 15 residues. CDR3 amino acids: CASNHRTGGSETQYF. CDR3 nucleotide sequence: TGTGCCAGCAACCACCGGACAGGGGGCTCAGAGACCCAGTACTTC.

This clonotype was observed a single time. The CDR3 DNA is TGTGCCAGCAGTTACTCTAGGGACAGCCCATCCTACGAGCAGTACTTC. Residues: CASSYSRDSPSYEQYF. This rearrangement joins TRBV6-5 to TRBJ2-7, with 7 positions matching TRBD1. Germline CDR1 is MNHEY and CDR2 is SVGAGI. Trimming at V came to 0 bases and at J to 1 base, leaving 6 bases not matched to a gene. CDR3 length equals 16 residues.

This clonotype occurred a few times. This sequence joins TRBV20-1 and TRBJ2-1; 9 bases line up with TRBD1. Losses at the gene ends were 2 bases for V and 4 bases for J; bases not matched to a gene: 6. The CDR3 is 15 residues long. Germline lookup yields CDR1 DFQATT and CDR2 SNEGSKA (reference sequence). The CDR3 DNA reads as TGCAGTGCTAGAACACCGGGACAGGGTTACAATGAGCAGTTCTTC. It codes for CSARTPGQGYNEQFF.

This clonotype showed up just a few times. DNA for the CDR3: TGTGCCAGCAGTTTAGGGGGCTGGGATGAGCAGTTCTTC. Encoded protein: CASSLGGWDEQFF. V usage is TRBV28 and J usage is TRBJ2-1, with D possibly matching TRBD1 (6 bases). V was cut by 2 bases and J by 8 bases, with 10 bases left in between. From germline, CDR1 is MDHEN and CDR2 SYDVKM. The CDR3 contains 13 residues. Supplemented by reference TRBV28 and TRBJ2-1, the full variable domain reads DVKVTQSSRYLVKRTGEKVFLECVQDMDHENMFWYRQDPGLGLRLIYFSYDVKMKEKGDIPEGYSVSREKKERFSLILESASTNQTSMYLCASSLGGWDEQFFGPGTRLTVL.

This CDR3 reads CATTRQLGNLETQYF. The CDR3 bases are TGTGCCACCACGAGACAACTCGGCAACTTAGAGACCCAGTACTTC. This chain joins TRBV2 and TRBJ2-5; D not certain. V lost 10 bases and J 4 bases, leaving 22 bases between the germline ends. Looked up from germline, CDR1 is SNHLY and CDR2 is FYNNEI. The CDR3 totals 15 residues.

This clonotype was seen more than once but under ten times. The DNA for the CDR3 is TGCAGTGCCCCCGGAGCGGGGGCCTACAATGAGCAGTTCTTC. This codes for CSAPGAGAYNEQFF. The chain uses TRBV20-1 and TRBJ2-1, with 8 bases fitting TRBD2. CDR1 is DFQATT and CDR2 is SNEGSKA in the germline V gene (reference sequence). The CDR3 has 14 residues. The V and J ends lost 6 bases and 2 bases, in that order; junction bases with no gene match: 6.

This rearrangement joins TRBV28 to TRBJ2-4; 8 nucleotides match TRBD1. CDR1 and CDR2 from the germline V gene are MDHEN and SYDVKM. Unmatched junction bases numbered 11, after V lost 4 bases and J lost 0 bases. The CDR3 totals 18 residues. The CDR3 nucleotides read TGTGCCAGCAGTTCATCATTAGACAGGGGACTAGCCAAAAACATTCAGTACTTC. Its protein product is CASSSSLDRGLAKNIQYF.

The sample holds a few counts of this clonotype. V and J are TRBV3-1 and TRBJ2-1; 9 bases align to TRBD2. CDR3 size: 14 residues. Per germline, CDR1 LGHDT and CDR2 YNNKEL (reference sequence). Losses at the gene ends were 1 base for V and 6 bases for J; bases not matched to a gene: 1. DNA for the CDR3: TGTGCCAGCAGCCAAGGTAGCGGGAGCAATGAGCAGTTCTTC. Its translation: CASSQGSGSNEQFF.

CDR3 DNA: TGCGCCAGCAGCTTCTCCCTAGCGGCTAACAATGAGCAGTTCTTC. Protein sequence: CASSFSLAANNEQFF. This chain links TRBV5-1 with TRBJ2-1; 7 nucleotides match TRBD2. The CDR3 is 15 residues long. Germline lookup yields CDR1 SGHRS and CDR2 YFSETQ. The ends lost 2 bases at V and 5 bases at J; junction bases unmatched: 7.

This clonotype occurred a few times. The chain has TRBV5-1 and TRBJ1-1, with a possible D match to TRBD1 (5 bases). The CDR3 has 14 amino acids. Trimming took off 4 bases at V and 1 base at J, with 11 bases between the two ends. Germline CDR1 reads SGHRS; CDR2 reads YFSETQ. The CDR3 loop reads CASSAGQANTEAFF. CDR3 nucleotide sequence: TGCGCCAGCAGCGCCGGACAAGCGAACACTGAAGCTTTCTTT.

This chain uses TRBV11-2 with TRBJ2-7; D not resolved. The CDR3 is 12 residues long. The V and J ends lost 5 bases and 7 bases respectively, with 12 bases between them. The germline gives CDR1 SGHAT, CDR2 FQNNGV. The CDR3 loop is CASSLITLEQYF. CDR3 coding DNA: TGTGCCAGCAGCCTCATAACTTTGGAGCAGTACTTC.

The DNA of the CDR3 is TGTGCCAGCAGGGTCGGCAGTTTCGCTGAAAAACTGTTTTTT. Protein sequence: CASRVGSFAEKLFF. The gene calls are TRBV6-1 and TRBJ1-4; D gene uncertain. The V gene's germline CDR1 is MNHNS and CDR2 SASEGT. The V and J ends lost 6 bases and 7 bases respectively, with 15 bases between them. This CDR3 contains 14 residues.

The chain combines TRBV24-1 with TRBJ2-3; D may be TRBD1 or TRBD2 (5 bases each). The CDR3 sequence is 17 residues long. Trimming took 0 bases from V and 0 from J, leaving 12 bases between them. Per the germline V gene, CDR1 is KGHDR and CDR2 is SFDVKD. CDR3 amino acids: CATSDLIGAGSTDTQYF. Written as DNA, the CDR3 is TGTGCCACCAGTGATTTGATCGGGGCAGGGAGCACAGATACGCAGTATTTT.

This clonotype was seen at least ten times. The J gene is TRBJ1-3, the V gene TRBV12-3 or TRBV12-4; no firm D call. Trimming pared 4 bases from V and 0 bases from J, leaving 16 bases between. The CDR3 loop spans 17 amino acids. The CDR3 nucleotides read TGTGCCAGCAGTTCCCCCTTGAGGGCCCTCTCTGGAAACACCATATATTTT. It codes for CASSSPLRALSGNTIYF.

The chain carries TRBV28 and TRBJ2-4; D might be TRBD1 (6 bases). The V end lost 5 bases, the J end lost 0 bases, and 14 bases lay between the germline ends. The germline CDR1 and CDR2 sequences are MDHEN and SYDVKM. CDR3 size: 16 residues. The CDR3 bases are TGTGCCAGCAGTCAAGGGGGAGTTCTAGCCAAAAACATTCAGTACTTC. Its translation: CASSQGGVLAKNIQYF.

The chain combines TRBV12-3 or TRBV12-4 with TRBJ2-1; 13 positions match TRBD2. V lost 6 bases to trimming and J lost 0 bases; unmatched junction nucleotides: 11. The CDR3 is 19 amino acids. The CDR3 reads CASRVGMGLAGSSYNEQFF. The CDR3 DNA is TGTGCCAGCAGGGTAGGAATGGGACTAGCGGGGTCCTCCTACAATGAGCAGTTCTTC.

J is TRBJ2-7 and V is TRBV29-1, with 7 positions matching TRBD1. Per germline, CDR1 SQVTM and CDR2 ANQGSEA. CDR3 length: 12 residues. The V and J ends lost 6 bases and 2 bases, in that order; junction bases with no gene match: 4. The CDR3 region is CSVGTVAYEQYF. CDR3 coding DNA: TGCAGCGTAGGGACAGTTGCCTACGAGCAGTACTTC.

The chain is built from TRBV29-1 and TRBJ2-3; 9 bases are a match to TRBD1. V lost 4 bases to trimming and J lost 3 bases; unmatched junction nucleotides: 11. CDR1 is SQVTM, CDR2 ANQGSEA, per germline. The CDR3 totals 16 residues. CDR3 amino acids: CSVALGQGKGTDTQYF. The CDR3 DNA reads TGCAGCGTTGCTTTAGGACAGGGGAAGGGGACAGATACGCAGTATTTT.

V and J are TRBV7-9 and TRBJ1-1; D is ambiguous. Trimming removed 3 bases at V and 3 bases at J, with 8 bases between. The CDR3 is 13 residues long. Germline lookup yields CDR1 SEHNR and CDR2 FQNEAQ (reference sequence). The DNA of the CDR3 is TGTGCCAGCAGCTTCCGACGTGACACTGAAGCTTTCTTT. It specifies CASSFRRDTEAFF.

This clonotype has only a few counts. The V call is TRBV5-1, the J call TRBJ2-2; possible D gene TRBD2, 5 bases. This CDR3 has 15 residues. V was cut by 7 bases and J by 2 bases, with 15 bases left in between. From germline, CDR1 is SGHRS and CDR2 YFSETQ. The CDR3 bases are TGCGCCAGCCGATCGGGATTTATTAACACCGGGGAGCTGTTTTTT. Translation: CASRSGFINTGELFF.

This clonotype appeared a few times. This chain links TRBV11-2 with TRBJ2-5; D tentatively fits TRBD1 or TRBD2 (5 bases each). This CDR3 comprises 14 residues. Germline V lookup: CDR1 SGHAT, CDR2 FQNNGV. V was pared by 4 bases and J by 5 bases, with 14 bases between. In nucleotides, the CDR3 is TGTGCCAGCAGCTCTCCGGGACCATGGGAGACCCAGTACTTC. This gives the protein CASSSPGPWETQYF.

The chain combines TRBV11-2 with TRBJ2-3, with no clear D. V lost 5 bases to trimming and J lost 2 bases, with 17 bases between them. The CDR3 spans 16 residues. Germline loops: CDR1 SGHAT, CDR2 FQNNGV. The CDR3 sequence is CASSPPGWLVTDTQYF. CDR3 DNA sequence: TGTGCCAGCAGCCCACCGGGTTGGCTAGTCACAGATACGCAGTATTTT.